The 28 T cell receptor beta chains below all came from one sample that was sequenced in a study of identical twins. TCRdb used MiXCR to reprocess the 5' RACE reads, holding one entry per CDR3 protein. The data contain 1.5 million to 2 million distinct CDR3 sequences, around 29% of them seen just once; the ten biggest clones take up about 0.27%. Input material: cord blood. The receptors stem from a newborn girl in good health.

The sample holds many counts of this clonotype. The V call is TRBV4-2, the J call TRBJ2-7; 8 nucleotides align to TRBD2. CDR3 length equals 13 residues. The V and J ends lost 3 bases and 7 bases, in that order; junction bases with no gene match: 5. CDR1 and CDR2 (germline): LGHNA, YNFKEQ. The chain's CDR3 is CASSQTSAREQYF. The CDR3 DNA reads TGTGCCAGCAGCCAGACTAGCGCTAGAGAGCAGTACTTC.

The chain uses TRBV5-1 and TRBJ2-3, with 9 positions matching TRBD2. The CDR3 runs 16 residues. J lost 7 bases, V lost 1 base, and 10 bases had no gene match. The V gene's germline CDR1 is SGHRS and CDR2 YFSETQ. The CDR3 spells CASSLNSGSVWNTQYF. The CDR3 nucleotides are TGCGCCAGCAGCTTGAATAGCGGGAGTGTTTGGAATACGCAGTATTTT.

This chain uses TRBV2 with TRBJ1-5; D ambiguous. The CDR3 length is 13 residues. Germline V CDR1 and CDR2: SNHLY, FYNNEI. V lost 6 bases, J lost 0 bases, and 6 bases lay in between. This CDR3 reads CASRVSSNQPQHF. DNA for the CDR3: TGTGCCAGCAGGGTGTCTAGCAATCAGCCCCAGCATTTT.

In this sample, this clonotype turned up a few times. This CDR3 reads CASSLGTFTDTQYF. CDR3 DNA: TGTGCCAGCAGTTTAGGTACCTTCACAGATACGCAGTATTTT. The chain links TRBV12-3 or TRBV12-4 to TRBJ2-3, with D unclear. The CDR3 consists of 14 residues. Trimming removed 1 base from V and 2 bases from J, with 7 bases in between.

Here the CDR3 reads CASSLFRGLNTEAFF. The CDR3 DNA sequence: TGTGCCAGCAGCTTATTCAGGGGGCTGAACACTGAAGCTTTCTTT. The chain links TRBV7-2 to TRBJ1-1; 8 bases are shared with TRBD1. V gave up 2 bases and J gave up 0 bases; unmatched junction bases: 2. CDR3 length: 15 amino acids. Per the germline V gene, CDR1 is SGHTA and CDR2 is FQGNSA.

A word on this clonotype: A clone one base away is much larger, so this may be a read error. The V gene is TRBV4-1, the J gene TRBJ2-7, with 7 nucleotides matching TRBD1. This CDR3 has 16 residues. The V gene's germline CDR1 is MGHRA and CDR2 YSYEKL. V dropped 0 bases and J dropped 6; count of bases not matched to a gene: 11. As DNA, the CDR3 is TGCGCCAGCAGCCAAGAGCCGACAGGGAATTGGTGCGAGCAGTACTTC. Protein: CASSQEPTGNWCEQYF.

The chain employs TRBV7-9 and TRBJ2-5; 10 bases align to TRBD2. Germline V gene sequence: CDR1 SEHNR, CDR2 FQNEAQ (reference sequence). CDR3 length: 17 amino acids. The V gene end was trimmed by 1 base and the J gene end by 2 bases; junction bases not matched to a gene: 7. CDR3: CASSLGLAGDIQETQYF. CDR3 nucleotides: TGTGCCAGCAGCTTAGGGCTAGCGGGGGACATACAAGAGACCCAGTACTTC.

In this sample, this clonotype turned up once. Germline is not matched at one junction end, which may reflect a read error. The J gene is TRBJ2-3, the V gene TRBV28, with D possibly matching TRBD2 (5 bases). The CDR3 runs to 15 residues. Germline V gives CDR1 MDHEN, CDR2 SYDVKM. The CDR3 region has the DNA TGTGCCAGTTCTAAGCTCGCCGGGGTCACAGATGCGCAGTATTTT. It codes for CASSKLAGVTDAQYF. Drawing the rest from reference TRBV28 and TRBJ2-3, the complete variable domain is DVKVTQSSRYLVKRTGEKVFLECVQDMDHENMFWYRQDPGLGLRLIYFSYDVKMKEKGDIPEGYSVSREKKERFSLILESASTNQTSMYLCASSKLAGVTDAQYFGPGTRLTVL.

V and J are TRBV5-1 and TRBJ2-3; weak D call: TRBD2 (6 bases). The germline gives CDR1 SGHRS, CDR2 YFSETQ. This CDR3 is built from 16 residues. The germline V and J ends were trimmed by 4 bases and 3 bases, with 18 bases remaining between them. The CDR3 sequence: CASSQKPGLKTDTQYF. The CDR3 DNA reads TGCGCCAGCAGCCAGAAACCGGGACTGAAGACAGATACGCAGTATTTT.

V usage is TRBV6-1 and J usage is TRBJ2-3; 8 bases match TRBD2. CDR3 length: 15 residues. The V gene's germline CDR1 is MNHNS and CDR2 SASEGT. The V segment lost 6 bases and the J segment 2 bases; nucleotides outside the gene matches: 7. The chain's CDR3 is CASSLTSAYTDTQYF. CDR3 nucleotides: TGTGCCAGCAGCCTGACTAGCGCCTACACAGATACGCAGTATTTT.

This clonotype was recorded a few times. V usage is TRBV20-1 and J usage is TRBJ1-2, with 7 nucleotides matching TRBD1. V dropped 6 bases and J dropped 4; count of bases not matched to a gene: 8. The CDR3 is made up of 13 amino acids. The V gene's germline CDR1 is DFQATT and CDR2 SNEGSKA (reference sequence). Here the CDR3 DNA reads TGCAGTGCACCGGACAGGCCCACCTATGGCTACACCTTC. This encodes CSAPDRPTYGYTF.

This chain uses TRBV20-1 with TRBJ1-1, with D maybe TRBD1 (5 bases). Germline V gene lookup returns CDR1 DFQATT and CDR2 SNEGSKA (reference sequence). V was clipped by 0 bases and J by 3 bases, with 17 bases between them. There are 16 residues in the CDR3. CDR3 region: CSAREGGGGTDTEAFF. Written as DNA, the CDR3 is TGCAGTGCTAGAGAAGGAGGTGGGGGTACGGACACTGAAGCTTTCTTT.

This clonotype was observed a few times. V usage is TRBV20-1 and J usage is TRBJ2-7, with D uncertain. Germline CDR1 DFQATT, CDR2 SNEGSKA (reference sequence). This CDR3 comprises 15 residues. The V gene lost 3 bases and the J gene lost 3 bases, with 18 bases spanning the gap. CDR3 residues: CSARSPRGRFYEQYF. CDR3 DNA sequence: TGCAGTGCTAGGAGCCCCCGAGGACGGTTCTACGAGCAGTACTTC.

The CDR3 here is CASSQASGVTDTQYF. In nucleotides, the CDR3 is TGTGCCAGCAGCCAAGCTAGCGGGGTCACAGATACGCAGTATTTT. V is TRBV14 and J is TRBJ2-3; TRBD2 matches 9 bases. CDR1 and CDR2 from the germline V gene are SGHDN and FVKESK. CDR3 length: 15 residues. Trimming took 1 base from V and 2 from J; bases not matched to a gene: 1.

The CDR3 loop is CASSLVPAPTGNTDTQYF. In DNA form, the CDR3 reads TGTGCCAGCAGCTTAGTACCCGCCCCGACAGGGAACACAGATACGCAGTATTTT. The chain joins TRBV7-6 to TRBJ2-3, with 7 bases fitting TRBD1. Unmatched junction bases numbered 12, after V lost 1 base and J lost 2 bases. There are 18 residues in the CDR3. Germline V gene data show CDR1 as SGHVS and CDR2 as FNYEAQ.

This clonotype occurred a few times. The chain links TRBV20-1 to TRBJ2-3, with 10 positions matching TRBD1. Trimming cost V 6 bases and J 1 base; bases outside gene matches: 7. Per germline, CDR1 DFQATT and CDR2 SNEGSKA (reference sequence). This CDR3 is 15 amino acids long. The DNA for the CDR3 is TGCAGTGCCCCCAAAGGGACAGGGGGCACAGATACGCAGTATTTT. Amino acid sequence: CSAPKGTGGTDTQYF.

The genes are TRBV27 and TRBJ1-6, with 9 bases that match TRBD1. Germline V lookup: CDR1 MNHEY, CDR2 SMNVEV (reference sequence). V was pared by 3 bases and J by 7 bases, with 7 bases of the junction left unmatched. The CDR3 consists of 16 residues. This chain's CDR3 is CASSFESTGGNSPLHF. CDR3 DNA: TGTGCCAGCAGTTTCGAGTCGACAGGGGGAAATTCACCCCTCCACTTT.

This clonotype has a handful of counts. This chain joins TRBV24-1 and TRBJ2-1; 13 nucleotides agree with TRBD2. With 3 bases clipped from V and 4 bases from J, the junction kept 11 bases outside the gene matches. The germline gives CDR1 KGHDR, CDR2 SFDVKD. The length of the CDR3 is 19 residues. The CDR3 sequence: CATSDAPGLAGTWYNEQFF. CDR3 nucleotide sequence: TGTGCCACCAGTGATGCACCGGGACTAGCGGGAACTTGGTACAATGAGCAGTTCTTC.

V gene TRBV13 combines with J gene TRBJ2-1; perhaps TRBD2 as D (6 bases). The CDR3 consists of 16 residues. Trimming removed 8 bases from V and 1 base from J, with 18 bases in between. The germline V gene encodes CDR1 PRHDT and CDR2 FYEKMQ (reference sequence). CDR3 DNA: TGTGCCAGCGGCTCCCTTTGGGGGAGGTCCTACAATGAGCAGTTCTTC. This encodes CASGSLWGRSYNEQFF. Looking up the rest from reference TRBV13 and TRBJ2-1 gives the full variable domain: AAGVIQSPRHLIKEKRETATLKCYPIPRHDTVYWYQQGPGQDPQFLISFYEKMQSDKGSIPDRFSAQQFSDYHSELNMSSLELGDSALYFCASGSLWGRSYNEQFFGPGTRLTVL.

This clonotype was picked up a small number of times. The V gene is TRBV6-1, the J gene TRBJ2-7; D may be TRBD1 (6 bases). Germline V lookup: CDR1 MNHNS, CDR2 SASEGT. The germline V and J ends were trimmed by 2 bases and 0 bases, with 8 bases remaining between them. This CDR3 contains 14 residues. CDR3 bases: TGTGCCAGCAGTGAAACAGGGACCTCCTACGAGCAGTACTTC. This encodes CASSETGTSYEQYF.

This clonotype was counted a few times. The gene calls are TRBV24-1 and TRBJ2-7; possible D gene TRBD2, 6 bases. Per the germline V gene, CDR1 is KGHDR and CDR2 is SFDVKD. Trimming removed 1 base from V and 0 bases from J, with 6 bases in between. This CDR3 contains 14 residues. CDR3 coding DNA: TGTGCCACCAGTGATTTCGGGAGCTCCTACGAGCAGTACTTC. This codes for CATSDFGSSYEQYF.

This clonotype came up a few times. The chain combines TRBV12-3 or TRBV12-4 with TRBJ2-5; TRBD1 matches at 7 bases. The CDR3 is made up of 12 amino acids. V dropped 8 bases and J dropped 5; count of bases not matched to a gene: 5. The CDR3 sequence: CASRLGGETQYF. CDR3 sequence (DNA): TGTGCCAGCCGCTTAGGGGGCGAGACCCAGTACTTC.

The chain is built from TRBV5-1 and TRBJ2-7; 7 nucleotides line up with TRBD2. This CDR3 has 15 residues. J lost 2 bases, V lost 0 bases, and 5 bases had no gene match. Germline V gene data show CDR1 as SGHRS and CDR2 as YFSETQ. CDR3 region: CASSLGAGLTYEQYF. CDR3 bases: TGCGCCAGCAGCTTGGGAGCGGGGTTGACCTACGAGCAGTACTTC.

A few counts support this clonotype. The chain carries TRBV20-1 and TRBJ2-3; TRBD1 aligns across 7 bases. The V gene's germline CDR1 is DFQATT and CDR2 SNEGSKA (reference sequence). Trimming cost V 8 bases and J 2 bases; bases outside gene matches: 7. This CDR3 has 13 amino acids. The DNA of the CDR3 is TGCAGTTGGACAGGCCTTTTCACAGATACGCAGTATTTT. It encodes CSWTGLFTDTQYF.

The chain is built from TRBV5-1 and TRBJ1-2, with a tentative D call TRBD1 (5 bases). The CDR3 is 16 residues long. The V gene lost 4 bases and the J gene lost 4 bases, with 20 bases spanning the gap. In germline, CDR1 is SGHRS, CDR2 YFSETQ. This CDR3 is CASSRTSRQSIYGYTF. CDR3 nucleotides: TGCGCCAGCAGCCGGACGTCCCGACAGTCCATCTATGGCTACACCTTC.

This chain joins TRBV6-5 and TRBJ2-1, with 8 bases matching TRBD1. Germline loops: CDR1 MNHEY, CDR2 SVGAGI. Unmatched junction bases numbered 15, after V lost 4 bases and J lost 13 bases. The CDR3 is 15 amino acids. The CDR3 nucleotides are TGTGCCAGCAGTTCCCCTACAGGGGGGAGAGAGACCCAGTTCTTC. It specifies CASSSPTGGRETQFF.

The chain carries TRBV30 and TRBJ2-5; 9 bases match TRBD2. The DNA matches TRBJ2-4 better at its end, which makes the J call doubtful. There are 14 residues in the CDR3. Germline CDR1 reads GTSNPN; CDR2 reads SVGIG (reference sequence). CDR3 bases: TGTGCCTGGAGTGTACAGCTAGCGGGGAGCATTCAGTACTTC. Its translation is CAWSVQLAGSIQYF.

The sample holds one count of this clonotype. One junction end does not reproduce the germline sequence, and a read error may be involved. This chain joins TRBV7-2 and TRBJ1-1; D gene ambiguous. The length of the CDR3 is 12 residues. The germline gives CDR1 SGHTA, CDR2 FQGNSA. The DNA of the CDR3 is TGTGCCAGCAGCTTCAGGTACCGTGTAGCTCTCTTT. This encodes CASSFRYRVALF.